These 8 T cell receptor beta chains were all obtained from the same sample, sequenced in a study of shared clonotypes between healthy human individuals (dated by TCRdb to 2020 to 2022). The library was obtained by the immunoSEQ multiplex PCR assay. TCRdb retrieved this table from immuneACCESS and kept in-frame rearrangements only. Not all clones are present; in checked studies, unresolved V genes account for under half, and no reason is known for the remainder. The sample table holds approximately 2.1 million clones, of which just over 90% were seen once. Approximately 0.4% of the sample is taken by the ten largest. The sequencing sample was made of naive CD4+ T cells from PBMCs. What this sample's cell subset or site label stands for: CD45RA+ positively selected. The receptor source for this set is a young man in good health. Some clones in this sample may be carry-over from other donors' samples.

The V and J genes are TRBV7-3 and TRBJ2-2, with a weak D call TRBD2 (6 bases). With 6 bases removed from V and 1 base from J, the gap between germline ends came to 18 bases. In germline, CDR1 is SGHTA, CDR2 FQGTGA. The CDR3 is 17 residues long. The CDR3 DNA follows: TGTGCCAGCAGTTCCTCACGCGGGGCAAAGAACACCGGGGAGCTGTTTTTT. Translated, it gives CASSSSRGAKNTGELFF.

Concerning this clone: Other nucleotide sequences in the sample specify the same CDR3. The chain carries TRBV5-1 and TRBJ1-2; 10 nucleotides match TRBD1. V lost 4 bases and J lost 7; bases outside the gene matches: 4. The CDR3 extends over 13 amino acids. Germline V gene sequence: CDR1 SGHRS, CDR2 YFSETQ. CDR3 nucleotide sequence: TGCGCCAGCAGCCTCGGACAGGGGGGTGGCTACACCTTC. Encoded protein: CASSLGQGGGYTF.

V usage is TRBV7-2 and J usage is TRBJ1-3, with TRBD1 matching 9 bases. The CDR3 totals 15 residues. V dropped 5 bases and J dropped 7; count of bases not matched to a gene: 9. CDR1 and CDR2 from the germline V gene are SGHTA and FQGNSA. Here the CDR3 reads CASSPGTGKSNTIYF. CDR3 in DNA: TGTGCCAGCAGCCCTGGGACAGGGAAGAGTAACACCATATATTTT.

In this sample, this clone turned up once. The DNA for the CDR3 is TGTGCCAGTACCGCTCACTCAGGGGGCTTGCTTGCGGAAGCTTTCTTT. Amino acids: CASTAHSGGLLAEAFF. The chain recombines TRBV19 with TRBJ1-1; 8 bases map to TRBD1. Losses at the gene ends were 7 bases for V and 8 bases for J; bases not matched to a gene: 18. There are 16 residues in the CDR3. Germline V gene sequence: CDR1 LNHDA, CDR2 SQIVND (reference sequence).

The chain employs TRBV7-3 and TRBJ2-3; D not certain. The CDR3 is 13 residues long. In germline, CDR1 is SGHTA, CDR2 FQGTGA. Deletions cut 5 bases from V and 3 bases from J, with 9 bases between. The CDR3 here is CASSLFETDTQYF. The DNA for the CDR3 is TGTGCCAGCAGCCTATTTGAGACAGATACGCAGTATTTT.

Concerning this clone: This may arise from a read error, as a much more abundant clone is one base away. The rearrangement uses TRBV5-6 and TRBJ2-3; 12 positions match TRBD2. The germline gives CDR1 SGHDT, CDR2 YYEEEE. The CDR3 is made up of 16 amino acids. The trim removed 1 base at V and 2 bases at J, leaving 2 bases unmatched. In DNA, the CDR3 is TGTGCCAGCAGCTTGACTAGCGGGAGGCCCACAGATACGCAGTATTTT. As protein: CASSLTSGRPTDTQYF.

This chain joins TRBV6-6 and TRBJ2-7; D perhaps matches TRBD1 (6 bases). This CDR3 spans 16 amino acids. Trimming took 0 bases from V and 9 from J, leaving 21 bases between them. Germline V gene data show CDR1 as MNHNY and CDR2 as SVGAGI (reference sequence). CDR3 in DNA: TGTGCCAGCAGTTACTCTGGGGACACGGAGTCTAAAGGGCAGTACTTC. Translation gives CASSYSGDTESKGQYF.

The CDR3 DNA reads as TGTGCCAGCACTAGGGAGGGCGGAGGGCAGCCCCAGCATTTT. Its translation is CASTREGGGQPQHF. V and J are TRBV2 and TRBJ1-5; D is unresolved. The germline CDR1 and CDR2 sequences are SNHLY and FYNNEI. Trimming removed 7 bases at V and 7 bases at J, with 17 bases between. This CDR3 is built from 14 residues.